These 25 T cell receptor beta chains were sequenced from one sample in a study of blood T cell repertoires in COVID-19. Here immunoSEQ multiplex PCR was the method, and the copy in TCRdb shows in-frame clones only, minus some. The sample carries roughly 41,000 clones, roughly 86% recorded once. Material for sequencing was PBMCs or T cells enriched from blood (not recorded which). The origin of the receptors is a woman in her fifties or sixties who had recovered from COVID-19.

The chain recombines TRBV9 with TRBJ2-4; D is perhaps TRBD2 (6 bases). V lost 0 bases to trimming and J lost 10 bases, with 11 bases between them. The germline gives CDR1 SGDLS, CDR2 YYNGEE. The CDR3 is made up of 13 amino acids. CDR3 amino acids: CASSVETRGIQYF. Written as DNA, the CDR3 is TGTGCCAGCAGCGTAGAAACCCGGGGGATTCAGTACTTC. The full variable domain, rest sourced from reference TRBV9 and TRBJ2-4, is DSGVTQTPKHLITATGQRVTLRCSPRSGDLSVYWYQQSLDQGLQFLIQYYNGEERAKGNILERFSAQQFPDLHSELNLSSLELGDSALYFCASSVETRGIQYFGAGTRLSVL.

The chain has TRBV28 and TRBJ2-5; a weak D match, TRBD1 (7 bases). The CDR3 loop spans 14 amino acids. The V gene's germline CDR1 is MDHEN and CDR2 SYDVKM. V was clipped by 6 bases and J by 0 bases, with 11 bases between them. CDR3 nucleotide sequence: TGTGCCAGCAGCGGCGGGACAGACCAAGAGACCCAGTACTTC. It codes for CASSGGTDQETQYF.

V gene TRBV28 combines with J gene TRBJ2-7; 8 positions agree with TRBD1. The ends lost 6 bases at V and 4 bases at J; junction bases unmatched: 8. Germline V gene lookup returns CDR1 MDHEN and CDR2 SYDVKM. The CDR3 extends over 14 amino acids. The CDR3 here is CASRNRGSKYEQYF. CDR3 coding DNA: TGTGCCAGCAGGAACAGGGGGTCGAAGTACGAGCAGTACTTC.

The V and J genes are TRBV9 and TRBJ2-5; the D gene is possibly TRBD2 (6 bases). The CDR3 is 14 amino acids. CDR1 SGDLS and CDR2 YYNGEE come from the germline V gene. V lost 0 bases to trimming and J lost 2 bases, with 8 bases between them. Written as DNA, the CDR3 is TGTGCCAGCAGCGTAGGCGGGGTGCAAGAGACCCAGTACTTC. Residues: CASSVGGVQETQYF.

This sequence joins TRBV5-1 and TRBJ2-3; 7 bases line up with TRBD2. J gave up 0 bases and V 4 bases, and 8 bases lay outside the gene matches. This CDR3 is built from 16 residues. CDR1 and CDR2 from the germline V gene are SGHRS and YFSETQ. The CDR3 reads CASSVATGGSTDTQYF. CDR3 nucleotide sequence: TGCGCCAGCAGCGTCGCGACGGGGGGAAGCACAGATACGCAGTATTTT. The variable domain in full, with the rest retrieved from reference TRBV5-1 and TRBJ2-3, is KAGVTQTPRYLIKTRGQQVTLSCSPISGHRSVSWYQQTPGQGLQFLFEYFSETQRNKGNFPGRFSGRQFSNSRSEMNVSTLELGDSALYLCASSVATGGSTDTQYFGPGTRLTVL.

The J gene is TRBJ2-5, the V gene TRBV9, with 11 bases that match TRBD2. V shed 2 bases, J shed 1 base, and the junction held 10 bases outside the gene matches. Germline-derived CDR1 and CDR2 are SGDLS and YYNGEE. The CDR3 runs 18 residues. CDR3 amino acids: CASSVSLTGLAAQETQYF. CDR3 nucleotide sequence: TGTGCCAGCAGCGTCAGTCTAACGGGACTAGCGGCCCAAGAGACCCAGTACTTC.

This chain uses TRBV5-1 with TRBJ2-7; the match to TRBD1 covers 8 bases. The germline V gene encodes CDR1 SGHRS and CDR2 YFSETQ. The CDR3 is 16 amino acids. The junction had 5 bases not matched to a gene; V was cut back by 0 bases and J by 0 bases. The CDR3 protein is CASSLGTDRGSYEQYF. The CDR3, as DNA: TGCGCCAGCAGCTTGGGAACCGACAGGGGCTCCTACGAGCAGTACTTC.

The chain is built from TRBV2 and TRBJ1-1; the match to TRBD1 covers 7 bases. The germline V gene encodes CDR1 SNHLY and CDR2 FYNNEI. The CDR3 has 12 residues. The trim removed 4 bases at V and 8 bases at J, leaving 4 bases unmatched. The CDR3 region is CASSGGTVEAFF. CDR3 coding DNA: TGTGCCAGCAGTGGCGGGACAGTAGAAGCTTTCTTT.

The J gene is TRBJ1-5, the V gene TRBV19, with 7 bases identical to TRBD1. J gave up 4 bases and V 3 bases, and 9 bases lay outside the gene matches. CDR1 and CDR2 (germline): LNHDA, SQIVND (reference sequence). The CDR3 has 16 residues. The CDR3 loop is CASSIYRDSSNQPQHF. In nucleotides, the CDR3 is TGTGCCAGTAGTATCTATCGGGACAGCAGTAATCAGCCCCAGCATTTT.

This rearrangement joins TRBV19 to TRBJ2-1; D is possibly TRBD2 (6 bases). CDR1 LNHDA and CDR2 SQIVND come from the germline V gene (reference sequence). This CDR3 has 14 amino acids. Trimming took off 7 bases at V and 7 bases at J, with 17 bases between the two ends. For the CDR3, the DNA is TGTGCCAGTACCAAACGGGAGACTGGGAATGAGCAGTTCTTC. Protein: CASTKRETGNEQFF.

The V and J genes are TRBV5-1 and TRBJ2-3; D might be TRBD2 (5 bases). The V gene lost 3 bases and the J gene lost 6 bases, with 14 bases spanning the gap. Germline assignment: CDR1 SGHRS and CDR2 YFSETQ. This CDR3 comprises 14 residues. CDR3 DNA: TGCGCCAGCAGCTGGTGGACTGGCTTGGATACGCAGTATTTT. It translates to CASSWWTGLDTQYF.

The chain couples TRBV7-9 to TRBJ2-1; D gene unclear. The CDR3 loop spans 17 amino acids. The V gene's germline CDR1 is SEHNR and CDR2 FQNEAQ (reference sequence). Trimming removed 0 bases from V and 4 bases from J, with 16 bases in between. The CDR3: CASSLAGLSAAYNEQFF. The CDR3 DNA reads as TGTGCCAGCAGCTTAGCGGGTTTAAGTGCAGCGTACAATGAGCAGTTCTTC.

To note about this clone: One junction end disagrees with the germline gene, perhaps due to a read error. The CDR3 nucleotides are TGTGCCAGCAGCTTCCCTAAGACGGGACAGTCAGGCTTC. Protein: CASSFPKTGQSGF. J is TRBJ2-7 and V is TRBV7-2, with 7 bases matching TRBD1. The CDR3 covers 13 residues. The germline V gene has CDR1 SGHTA and CDR2 FQGNSA. Full variable domain (missing parts from reference TRBV7-2 and TRBJ2-7): GAGVSQSPSNKVTEKGKDVELRCDPISGHTALYWYRQSLGQGLEFLIYFQGNSAPDKSGLPSDRFSAERTGGSVSTLTIQRTQQEDSAVYLCASSFPKTGQSGFGPGTRLTVT.

The chain employs TRBV3-1 (or the pseudogene TRBV3-2) and TRBJ2-1, with TRBD1 as a possible D gene (5 bases). V dropped 1 base and J dropped 5 bases, with 18 bases sitting between them. CDR3 length: 17 amino acids. Germline CDR1 is LGHDT and CDR2 is YNNKEL (reference sequence). In nucleotides, the CDR3 is TGTGCCAGCAGCCAAGCCTCAGGGAACCCATCGGACAATGAGCAGTTCTTC. It yields the protein CASSQASGNPSDNEQFF.

The J gene is TRBJ2-3, the V gene TRBV5-1; possible D gene TRBD2, 5 bases. This CDR3 has 14 residues. V dropped 4 bases and J dropped 1 base, with 10 bases sitting between them. Germline V gene data show CDR1 as SGHRS and CDR2 as YFSETQ. The CDR3 is CASSAGGGTDTQYF. The CDR3 DNA sequence: TGCGCCAGCAGCGCGGGTGGGGGCACAGATACGCAGTATTTT.

The J gene is TRBJ2-7, the V gene TRBV19, with a weak D call TRBD1 (6 bases). Germline V CDR1 and CDR2: LNHDA, SQIVND (reference sequence). This CDR3 has 15 residues. The V gene lost 3 bases and the J gene lost 2 bases, with 14 bases spanning the gap. The CDR3 sequence is CASSINLGQTYEQYF. The CDR3 DNA is TGTGCCAGTAGTATCAACCTCGGACAGACCTACGAGCAGTACTTC.

The V and J genes are TRBV7-2 and TRBJ2-1, with D perhaps TRBD1 (6 bases). CDR1 is SGHTA and CDR2 is FQGNSA in the germline V gene. Trimming cost V 6 bases and J 12 bases, with 24 bases left between them. This CDR3 is 15 amino acids long. CDR3 coding DNA: TGTGCCAGCAGGGCCAGGGGAGCTAATGACATGGGGCAGTTCTTC. It is translated as CASRARGANDMGQFF.

The rearrangement uses TRBV6-5 and TRBJ1-2; 9 nucleotides align to TRBD1. V trimming: 6 bases; J trimming: 9 bases; junction bases outside the gene matches: 8. Germline-derived CDR1 and CDR2 are MNHEY and SVGAGI. This CDR3 is 13 amino acids long. CDR3 loop: CASSPGTGTSYTF. The CDR3 coding sequence is TGTGCCAGCAGCCCAGGGACAGGGACGAGCTACACCTTC.

V and J are TRBV12-5 and TRBJ1-1, with D uncertain. The germline gives CDR1 LGHNT, CDR2 FRNRAP. V shed 2 bases and J shed 5 bases, with 6 bases lying between them. The CDR3 is 12 residues long. This CDR3 is CASGLRGTEAFF. The CDR3, as DNA: TGTGCTAGTGGTTTGCGGGGAACTGAAGCTTTCTTT. Full variable domain (rest looked up from reference TRBV12-5 and TRBJ1-1): DARVTQTPRHKVTEMGQEVTMRCQPILGHNTVFWYRQTMMQGLELLAYFRNRAPLDDSGMPKDRFSAEMPDATLATLKIQPSEPRDSAVYFCASGLRGTEAFFGQGTRLTVV.

This chain uses TRBV27 with TRBJ2-5, with D perhaps matching TRBD2 (6 bases). V lost 3 bases to trimming and J lost 1 base, with 12 bases between them. The CDR3 runs to 15 residues. CDR1 and CDR2 from the germline V gene are MNHEY and SMNVEV (reference sequence). The CDR3 DNA sequence: TGTGCCAGCAGTTTGTCGTGGGGGGTCCAAGAGACCCAGTACTTC. This translates into CASSLSWGVQETQYF.

CDR3 nucleotides: TGTGCCAGCAGCCAAGCCAGCTACGAGCAGTACTTC. Translating gives CASSQASYEQYF. The chain links TRBV3-1 (or the pseudogene TRBV3-2) to TRBJ2-7; D is uncertain. Between the trimmed V and J ends, which lost 1 base and 3 bases, there was a span of 4 bases. This CDR3 comprises 12 residues. Germline V gene lookup returns CDR1 LGHDT and CDR2 YNNKEL (reference sequence).

This sequence joins TRBV19 and TRBJ2-7, with D tentatively TRBD2 (6 bases). Germline V CDR1 and CDR2: LNHDA, SQIVND (reference sequence). The CDR3 has 17 amino acids. Trimming removed 3 bases from V and 0 bases from J, with 18 bases in between. The CDR3 coding sequence is TGTGCCAGTAGTATCCTCTCCGGGACTCAGAGCTCCTACGAGCAGTACTTC. This gives the protein CASSILSGTQSSYEQYF.

This clone was seen a single time. CDR3 coding DNA: TGTGCCAGCACCCCTCCACTAGCGGGACGGGCAGATACGCAGTATTTT. This translates into CASTPPLAGRADTQYF. V and J are TRBV28 and TRBJ2-3; 10 bases align to TRBD2. CDR1 is MDHEN, CDR2 SYDVKM, per germline. The CDR3 is 16 amino acids. V lost 7 bases, J lost 4 bases, and 11 bases stayed unmatched.

This chain links TRBV4-2 with TRBJ2-5; 12 bases match TRBD1. Unmatched junction bases numbered 5, after V lost 4 bases and J lost 5 bases. The CDR3 has 15 amino acids. CDR1 LGHNA and CDR2 YNFKEQ come from the germline V gene. CDR3 DNA sequence: TGTGCCAGCAGCCGACACGGGACAGGGGGCGAGACCCAGTACTTC. Translated: CASSRHGTGGETQYF.

There are a few counts of this clone. The V gene is TRBV9, the J gene TRBJ2-7, with TRBD1 matching over 8 bases. The CDR3 consists of 15 residues. J was trimmed by 2 bases and V by 3 bases; bases with no gene match: 7. CDR1 is SGDLS, CDR2 YYNGEE, per germline. CDR3 bases: TGTGCCAGCAGCGCCCAAGGACAGGGAACCTACGAGCAGTACTTC. It specifies CASSAQGQGTYEQYF.